A selection of T cell receptor beta chains follows, all from one sample in a study of blood T cell repertoires in COVID-19. Method: immunoSEQ multiplex PCR; TCRdb's copy keeps in-frame clones and lacks some. The sample holds roughly 90,000 clones; about 80% are singletons and the top ten take around 10%. The sequenced sample was peripheral blood. These receptors came from an older woman with acute or convalescent COVID-19. CDR3s include the opening cysteine and the closing phenylalanine or tryptophan. D genes are given only for firm matches. Rows may omit the clone size; those that give it use once, few, many or a size class.

clone_size | d_call | j_call | v_call | cdr3_nt | cdr3_aa
. | TRBD1 | TRBJ1-2 | TRBV5-1 | TGCGCCAGCAGCTCGGGACAGGGATCGAGTGGCTACACCTTC | CASSSGQGSSGYTF
. | TRBD1 | TRBJ1-2 | TRBV27 | TGTGCCAGCAGTTCAAGGGGGCACCTAAATAATGGCTACACCTTC | CASSSRGHLNNGYTF
. | . | TRBJ2-1 | TRBV27 | TGTGCCAGCATGGGGAGTCTAACGTCCTACAATGAGCAGTTCTTC | CASMGSLTSYNEQFF
. | . | TRBJ2-1 | TRBV19 | TGTGCCAGTAGTAGGGGGGACGCCTACTACAATGAGCAGTTCTTC | CASSRGDAYYNEQFF
once | TRBD1 | TRBJ1-2 | TRBV19 | TGTGCCAGTAGTACTCCGGGACAGGGTAACTATGGCTACACCTTC | CASSTPGQGNYGYTF
. | . | TRBJ2-7 | TRBV5-1 | TGCGCCAGCAGCTTGGAAGGACATTCCTACGAGCAGTACTTC | CASSLEGHSYEQYF
. | . | TRBJ2-6 | TRBV27 | TGTGCCAGCAGTTTTGGCGGCTCTGGGGCCAACGTCCTGACTTTC | CASSFGGSGANVLTF
. | . | TRBJ1-2 | TRBV27 | TGTGCCAGCAGTCGCGGGCCAACGGGTGGCTACACCTTC | CASSRGPTGGYTF
. | TRBD2 | TRBJ2-1 | TRBV3-1/TRBV3-2 | TGTGCCAGCAGCCAAGATACCCCAGCGGGGGTTTACAATGAGCAGTTCTTC | CASSQDTPAGVYNEQFF
. | . | TRBJ2-5 | TRBV19 | TGTGCCAGTAGTATTGATAGCCAAGAGACCCAGTACTTC | CASSIDSQETQYF
few | . | TRBJ2-3 | TRBV24-1 | TGTGCCACCAGTGATTTCAGCCGGGGAGATACGCAGTATTTT | CATSDFSRGDTQYF
. | . | TRBJ1-1 | TRBV28 | TGTGCCAGCAGTTCTCAGGGGACTGAAGCTTTCTTT | CASSSQGTEAFF
. | . | TRBJ2-1 | TRBV14 | TGTGCCAGCAGCCAAGTAAGGGGCAATGAGCAGTTCTTC | CASSQVRGNEQFF
few | TRBD2 | TRBJ2-7 | TRBV5-1 | TGCGCCAGCAGCTTGGTCGGGGTAGCGGGCTCCTACGAGCAGTACTTC | CASSLVGVAGSYEQYF
. | TRBD2 | TRBJ2-1 | TRBV19 | TGTGCCAGTACTACCCCGGGACTAGCTCGCAATGAGCAGTTCTTC | CASTTPGLARNEQFF
once | . | TRBJ2-2 | TRBV30 | TGTGCCGGGACACGTCGGCTAGCGACCACCGGGGAGCTGTTTTTT | CAGTRRLATTGELFF
. | TRBD2 | TRBJ2-7 | TRBV5-1 | TGCGCCAGCAGTCGCGGGAGCTCCTACGAGCAGTACTTC | CASSRGSSYEQYF
. | . | TRBJ1-2 | TRBV6-6 | TGTGCCATCAAGGGGGGGAAGGAAAGTGGCTACACCTTC | CAIKGGKESGYTF
. | TRBD2 | TRBJ2-1 | TRBV7-8 | TGTGCCAGCAGCTACCCGGCATGGCTAGCGGGGGTAGGCTCCTACAATGAGCAGTTCTTC | CASSYPAWLAGVGSYNEQFF
. | TRBD1 | TRBJ1-1 | TRBV28 | TGTGCCAGCACCCTGACAGGGGTTGGGTACACTGAAGCTTTCTTT | CASTLTGVGYTEAFF
. | . | TRBJ1-2 | TRBV28 | TGTGCCAGCAGTTTAGGGGCGCAGTTCTATGGCTACACCTTC | CASSLGAQFYGYTF
. | . | TRBJ2-7 | TRBV7-2 | TGTGCCAGCAGCCAGATGATAAGTTACGAGCAGTACTTC | CASSQMISYEQYF
. | TRBD1 | TRBJ2-5 | TRBV16 | TGTGCCAGCAGCCAGTGGGACAGGGAGAAAGAGACCCAGTACTTC | CASSQWDREKETQYF
. | . | TRBJ2-7 | TRBV7-9 | TGTGCCAGCAGCTTCGGTCAGGGCTACGAGCAGTACTTC | CASSFGQGYEQYF
few | TRBD2 | TRBJ2-1 | TRBV5-1 | TGCGCCAGCAGCTTGGCCTATAGCGGGGGTGATGAGCAGTTCTTC | CASSLAYSGGDEQFF
. | TRBD1 | TRBJ1-2 | TRBV5-1 | TGCGCCAGCAGCCCCGGACAGGGGGCCGGCTATGGCTACACCTTC | CASSPGQGAGYGYTF
. | TRBD2 | TRBJ2-1 | TRBV7-2 | TGTGCCAGCAGCTTATCGGTGCTAGCGGGGGCCTACAATGAGCAGTTCTTC | CASSLSVLAGAYNEQFF
. | . | TRBJ2-1 | TRBV5-1 | TGCGCCAGCACGACTTTAGGGGCCTACAATGAGCAGTTCTTC | CASTTLGAYNEQFF
few | TRBD1 | TRBJ2-5 | TRBV29-1 | TGCAGCGTTGGACCAGGGGGTCCAGGAGAGACCCAGTACTTC | CSVGPGGPGETQYF
. | . | TRBJ1-1 | TRBV5-1 | TGCGCCAGCAGCAGAGGTACTGAAGCTTTCTTT | CASSRGTEAFF
few | . | TRBJ1-2 | TRBV6-5 | TGTGCCAGCAGGGGCTGGGCAGCCTACACCTTC | CASRGWAAYTF
. | . | TRBJ2-5 | TRBV28 | TGTGCCAGCAGCGACTGGGGCTCGGGAGAGACCCAGTACTTC | CASSDWGSGETQYF
few | TRBD1 | TRBJ1-1 | TRBV28 | TGTGCCAGCAGTAACCAGGGGGCTAAGAACACTGAAGCTTTCTTT | CASSNQGAKNTEAFF
. | TRBD1 | TRBJ1-5 | TRBV29-1 | TGCAGCGTAGGACAGGGGACTTATCAGCCCCAGCATTTT | CSVGQGTYQPQHF
. | TRBD2 | TRBJ2-1 | TRBV5-4 | TGTGCCAGCAAGAGAACTAGCGGGAGATCAAATGAGCAGTTCTTC | CASKRTSGRSNEQFF
. | TRBD2 | TRBJ2-7 | TRBV2 | TGTGCCAGAGGACTAGCGGACTCCTACGAGCAGTACTTC | CARGLADSYEQYF
. | TRBD1 | TRBJ2-2 | TRBV7-6 | TGTGCCAGCAGCGGAGTCCCGGGACAGGGTTACACCGGGGAGCTGTTTTTT | CASSGVPGQGYTGELFF
once | TRBD1 | TRBJ2-2 | TRBV24-1 | TGTGCCACCAGTGATTTGGGACCCGGGACAGGGCTGTTGTCCGGGGAGCTGTTTTTT | CATSDLGPGTGLLSGELFF
. | . | TRBJ1-6 | TRBV2 | TGTGCCAGCAGAGTCTACTTAGAACCCTATAATTCACCCCTCCACTTT | CASRVYLEPYNSPLHF
. | . | TRBJ2-2 | TRBV5-6 | TGTGCCAGCAGCCTCCCCTTCCTCGCCGGGGAGCTGTTTTTT | CASSLPFLAGELFF
. | TRBD1 | TRBJ1-1 | TRBV4-2 | TGTGCCAGCAGCCCGGGACAGAGGCTTATGAACACTGAAGCTTTCTTT | CASSPGQRLMNTEAFF
medium-sized | . | TRBJ1-4 | TRBV7-8 | TGTGCCAGCAGCTTAGGCAATCAGGGTATTGGTGAAAAACTGTTTTTT | CASSLGNQGIGEKLFF
. | . | TRBJ1-4 | TRBV4-2 | TGTGCCAGCAGCATTTCCGGGACGGGGGCTAATGAAAAACTGTTTTTT | CASSISGTGANEKLFF
. | . | TRBJ1-5 | TRBV6-5 | TGTGCCAGCAGTTACGCGGGGCCAGGGCGCGATCAGCCCCAGCATTTT | CASSYAGPGRDQPQHF
. | . | TRBJ2-1 | TRBV28 | TGTGCCAGCAGTTTATCAGGGTTGGAAAATGAGCAGTTCTTC | CASSLSGLENEQFF
. | . | TRBJ2-1 | TRBV3-1/TRBV3-2 | TGTGCCAGCAGCCGCCCCTTGACCACCTCAGGGGGGAATGAGCAGTTCTTC | CASSRPLTTSGGNEQFF
. | . | TRBJ1-5 | TRBV7-9 | TGTGCCAGCAGCCTCCCCAATCAGCCCCAGCATTTT | CASSLPNQPQHF
. | . | TRBJ2-3 | TRBV19 | TGTGCCAGTAACCCGGGGACAGGTGCGGGAGTAGGTACAGATACGCAGTATTTT | CASNPGTGAGVGTDTQYF
. | TRBD2 | TRBJ2-7 | TRBV6-1 | TGTGCCAGCAGTGAATCACTAGCGGGGGCTTACGAGCAGTACTTC | CASSESLAGAYEQYF
few | TRBD1 | TRBJ1-6 | TRBV19 | TGTGCCAGTAGACCGACAGGGCGATCACCCCTCCACTTT | CASRPTGRSPLHF
few | . | TRBJ1-4 | TRBV7-2 | TGTGCCAGCAGCTTATCCCCACCATTGAGCGAAAAACTGTTTTTT | CASSLSPPLSEKLFF
. | . | TRBJ1-2 | TRBV5-4 | TGTGCCAGCAGCAGCTGGACAGTTCATGGCTACACCTTC | CASSSWTVHGYTF
. | . | TRBJ1-1 | TRBV29-1 | TGCAGCGTTGCACAGGGAGAAACTGAAGCTTTCTTT | CSVAQGETEAFF
. | . | TRBJ1-5 | TRBV9 | TGTGCCAGCAGCCCGGGGGTACAGGACAATCAGCCCCAGCATTTT | CASSPGVQDNQPQHF
few | . | TRBJ1-2 | TRBV6-1 | TGTGCCAGCAGTGATCTTAGGGGCGCGAATGGCTACACCTTC | CASSDLRGANGYTF
. | . | TRBJ2-7 | TRBV11-2 | TGTGCCAGCAGACCACAGGTTTCCTACGAGCAGTACTTC | CASRPQVSYEQYF